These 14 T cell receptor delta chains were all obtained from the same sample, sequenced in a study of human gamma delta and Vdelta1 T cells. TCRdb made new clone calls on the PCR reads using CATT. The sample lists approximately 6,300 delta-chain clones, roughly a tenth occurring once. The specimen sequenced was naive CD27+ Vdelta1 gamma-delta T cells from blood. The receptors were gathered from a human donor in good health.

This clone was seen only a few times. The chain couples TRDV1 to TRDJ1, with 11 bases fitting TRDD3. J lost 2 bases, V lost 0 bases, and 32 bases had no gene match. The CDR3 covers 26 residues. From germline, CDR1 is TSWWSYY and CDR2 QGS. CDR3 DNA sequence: TGTGCTCTTGGGGAACTACCCCCCCACCACGGTACAACTGGGGGATATCGGCGGCGCAAGACCGATAAACTCATCTTT. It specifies CALGELPPHHGTTGGYRRRKTDKLIF.

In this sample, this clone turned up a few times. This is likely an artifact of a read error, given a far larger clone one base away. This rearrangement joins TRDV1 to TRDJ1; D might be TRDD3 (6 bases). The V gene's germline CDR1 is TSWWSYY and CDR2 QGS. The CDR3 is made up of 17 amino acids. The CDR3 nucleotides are TGTGCTCCTGGGGAAAGGCGGAAGGCCGGGGGTACCGATAAACTCATCTTT. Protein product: CAPGERRKAGGTDKLIF.

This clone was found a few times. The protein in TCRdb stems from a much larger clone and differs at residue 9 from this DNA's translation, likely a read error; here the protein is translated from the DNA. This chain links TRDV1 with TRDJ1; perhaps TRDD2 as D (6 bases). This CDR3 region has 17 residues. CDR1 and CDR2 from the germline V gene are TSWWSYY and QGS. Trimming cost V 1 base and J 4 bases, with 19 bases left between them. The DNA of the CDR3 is TGTGCTCTTGGGGAACAGGCCTTCCCTCGGACTATCGATAAACTCATCTTT. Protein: CALGEQAFPRTIDKLIF.

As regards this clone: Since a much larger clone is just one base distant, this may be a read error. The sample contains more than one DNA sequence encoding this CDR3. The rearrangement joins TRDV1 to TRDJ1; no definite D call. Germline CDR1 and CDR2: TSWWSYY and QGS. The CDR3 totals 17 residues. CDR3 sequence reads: CALGGDPRSEYTDKLIF. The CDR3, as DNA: TGTGCTCTTGGGGGAGACCCCCGCTCGGAGTACACCGATAAACTCATCTTC.

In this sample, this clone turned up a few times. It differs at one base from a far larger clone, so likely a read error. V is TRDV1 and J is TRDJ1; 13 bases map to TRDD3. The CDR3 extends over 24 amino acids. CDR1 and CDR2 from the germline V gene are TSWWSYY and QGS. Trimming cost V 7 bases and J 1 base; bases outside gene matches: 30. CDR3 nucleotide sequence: TGTGCTCTTGAGGGTCCCCACACCTTCCACGGGGGATACTGGGGGATACGCGTCACCGATAAACTCATCTTT. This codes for CALEGPHTFHGGYWGIRVTDKLIF.

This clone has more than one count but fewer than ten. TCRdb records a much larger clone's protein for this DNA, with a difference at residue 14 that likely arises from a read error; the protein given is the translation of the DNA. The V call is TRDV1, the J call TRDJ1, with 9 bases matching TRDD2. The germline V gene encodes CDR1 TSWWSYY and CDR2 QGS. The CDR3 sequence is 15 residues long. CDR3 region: CALGDRGLPTGKLTF. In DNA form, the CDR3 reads TGTGCTCTTGGGGACCGAGGCCTTCCTACGGGTAAACTCACCTTT.

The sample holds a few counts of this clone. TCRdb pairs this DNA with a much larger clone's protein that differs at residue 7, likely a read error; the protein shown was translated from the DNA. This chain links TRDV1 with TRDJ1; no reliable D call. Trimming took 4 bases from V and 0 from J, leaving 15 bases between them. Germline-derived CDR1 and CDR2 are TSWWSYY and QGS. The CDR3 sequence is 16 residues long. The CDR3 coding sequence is TGTGCTCTTGGGGTCGACTGCGCTTGGTACACCGATAAACTCATCTTT. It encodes CALGVDCAWYTDKLIF.

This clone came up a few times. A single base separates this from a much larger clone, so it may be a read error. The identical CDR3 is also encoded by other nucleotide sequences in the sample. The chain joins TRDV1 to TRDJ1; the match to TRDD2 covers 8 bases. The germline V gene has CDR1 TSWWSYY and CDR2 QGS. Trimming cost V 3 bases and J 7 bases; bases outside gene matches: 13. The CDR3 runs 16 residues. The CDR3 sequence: CALGDPASYVRTKLIF. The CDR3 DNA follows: TGTGCTCTTGGGGATCCAGCTTCCTACGTCCGGACTAAACTCATCTTT.

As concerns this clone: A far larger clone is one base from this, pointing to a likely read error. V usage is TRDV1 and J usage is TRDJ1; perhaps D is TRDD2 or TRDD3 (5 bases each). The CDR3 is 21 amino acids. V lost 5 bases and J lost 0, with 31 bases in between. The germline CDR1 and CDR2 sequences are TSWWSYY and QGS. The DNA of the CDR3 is TGTGCTCTTGGGACCTCTCCTAGACGAGGGATGCGCTTGCCGTACACCGATAAACTCATCTTT. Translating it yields CALGTSPRRGMRLPYTDKLIF.

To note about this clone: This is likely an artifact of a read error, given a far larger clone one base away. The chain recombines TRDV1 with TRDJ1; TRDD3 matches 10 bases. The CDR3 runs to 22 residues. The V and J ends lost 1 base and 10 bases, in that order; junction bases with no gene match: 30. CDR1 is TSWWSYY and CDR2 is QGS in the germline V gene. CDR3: CALGERPVRLPKFTGGCDRLIF. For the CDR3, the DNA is TGTGCTCTTGGGGAACGGCCCGTACGGCTTCCTAAATTTACTGGGGGATGCGATCGACTCATCTTT.

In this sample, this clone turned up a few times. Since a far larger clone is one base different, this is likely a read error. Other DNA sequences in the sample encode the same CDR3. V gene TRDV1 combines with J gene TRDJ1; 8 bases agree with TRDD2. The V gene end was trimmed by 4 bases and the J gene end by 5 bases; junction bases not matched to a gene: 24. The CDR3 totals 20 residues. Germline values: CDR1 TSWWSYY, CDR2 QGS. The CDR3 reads CALGGSDFLRMGLSTDKLIF. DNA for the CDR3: TGTGCTCTTGGGGGTTCAGACTTCCTACGGATGGGTCTAAGCACTGATAAACTCATCTTT.

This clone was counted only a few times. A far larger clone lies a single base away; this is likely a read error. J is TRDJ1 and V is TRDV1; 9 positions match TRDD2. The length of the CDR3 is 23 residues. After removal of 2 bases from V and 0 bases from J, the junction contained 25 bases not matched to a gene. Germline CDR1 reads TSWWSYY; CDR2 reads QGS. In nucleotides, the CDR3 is TGTGCTCTTGGGGAAAGGCCTTCCTACATGGTGGGGCCAAAGGGGCCCTACACCGATAAACTCATCTTT. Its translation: CALGERPSYMVGPKGPYTDKLIF.

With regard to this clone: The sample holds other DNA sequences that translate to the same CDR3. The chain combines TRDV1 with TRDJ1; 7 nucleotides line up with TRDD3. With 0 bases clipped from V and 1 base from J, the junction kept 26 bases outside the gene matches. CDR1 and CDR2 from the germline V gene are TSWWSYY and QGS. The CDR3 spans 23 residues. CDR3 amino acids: CALGELVPSPPGGSYVPTDKLIF. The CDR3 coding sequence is TGTGCTCTTGGGGAACTCGTGCCTTCTCCACCTGGGGGGTCTTATGTCCCCACCGATAAACTCATCTTT.

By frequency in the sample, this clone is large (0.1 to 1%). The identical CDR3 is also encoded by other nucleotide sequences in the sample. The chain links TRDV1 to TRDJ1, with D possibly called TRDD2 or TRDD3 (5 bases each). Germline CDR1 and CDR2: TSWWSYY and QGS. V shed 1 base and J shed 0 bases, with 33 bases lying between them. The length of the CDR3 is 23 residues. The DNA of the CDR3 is TGTGCTCTTGGGGAACGATCCGACCCTACGCCTAATGGGGACAGGCGGTACACCGATAAACTCATCTTT. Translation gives CALGERSDPTPNGDRRYTDKLIF.